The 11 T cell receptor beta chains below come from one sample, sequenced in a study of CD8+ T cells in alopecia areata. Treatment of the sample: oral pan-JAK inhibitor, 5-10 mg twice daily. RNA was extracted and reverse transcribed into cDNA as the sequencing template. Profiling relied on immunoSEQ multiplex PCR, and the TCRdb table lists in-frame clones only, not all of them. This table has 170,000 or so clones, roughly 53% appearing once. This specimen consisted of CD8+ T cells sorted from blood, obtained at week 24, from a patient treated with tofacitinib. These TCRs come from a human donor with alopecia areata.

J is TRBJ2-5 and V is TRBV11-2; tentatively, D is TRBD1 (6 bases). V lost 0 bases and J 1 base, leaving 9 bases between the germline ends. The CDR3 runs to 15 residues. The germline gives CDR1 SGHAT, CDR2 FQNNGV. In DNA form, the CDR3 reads TGTGCCAGCAGCTTAGAAGTAGGGGGCCAAGAGACCCAGTACTTC. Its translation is CASSLEVGGQETQYF.

In DNA, the CDR3 is TGTGCCAGAGTGGGGGCCAACAATGAGCAGTTCTTC. This translates into CARVGANNEQFF. The chain couples TRBV2 to TRBJ2-1; weak D call: TRBD1 (6 bases). V shed 9 bases and J shed 5 bases, with 11 bases lying between them. The CDR3 runs 12 residues. CDR1 is SNHLY, CDR2 FYNNEI, per germline.

The CDR3 DNA follows: TGCGCCAGCAGCCAAGCAGGCAACGAGCAGTACTTC. It codes for CASSQAGNEQYF. V is TRBV4-1 and J is TRBJ2-7; D remains unclear. V gave up 1 base and J gave up 5 bases, with 6 bases separating them. From germline, CDR1 is MGHRA and CDR2 YSYEKL. The CDR3 runs 12 residues.

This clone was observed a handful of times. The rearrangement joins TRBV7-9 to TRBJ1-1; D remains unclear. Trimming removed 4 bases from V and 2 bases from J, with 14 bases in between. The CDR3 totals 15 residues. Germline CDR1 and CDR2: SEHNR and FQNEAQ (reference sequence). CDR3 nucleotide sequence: TGTGCCAGCAGCTCCGTCTCCTCACCCAACACTGAAGCTTTCTTT. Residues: CASSSVSSPNTEAFF.

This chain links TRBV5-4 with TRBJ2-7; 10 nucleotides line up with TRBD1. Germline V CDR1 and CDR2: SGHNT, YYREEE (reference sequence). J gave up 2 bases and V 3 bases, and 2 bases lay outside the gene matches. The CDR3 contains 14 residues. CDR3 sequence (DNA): TGTGCCAGCAGCTCCGGACAGGGGGCCTACGAGCAGTACTTC. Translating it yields CASSSGQGAYEQYF.

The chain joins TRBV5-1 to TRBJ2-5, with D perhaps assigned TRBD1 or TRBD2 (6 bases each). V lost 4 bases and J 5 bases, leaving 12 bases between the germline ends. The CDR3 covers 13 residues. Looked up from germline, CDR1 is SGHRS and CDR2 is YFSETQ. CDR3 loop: CASSPRGGETQYF. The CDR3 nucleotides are TGCGCCAGCAGCCCAAGAGGGGGGGAGACCCAGTACTTC.

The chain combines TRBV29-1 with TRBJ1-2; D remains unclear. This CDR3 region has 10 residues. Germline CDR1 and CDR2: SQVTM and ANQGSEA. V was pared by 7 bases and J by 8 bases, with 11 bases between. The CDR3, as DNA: TGCAGCGACAGTTCGGGAGGCTACACCTTC. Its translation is CSDSSGGYTF.

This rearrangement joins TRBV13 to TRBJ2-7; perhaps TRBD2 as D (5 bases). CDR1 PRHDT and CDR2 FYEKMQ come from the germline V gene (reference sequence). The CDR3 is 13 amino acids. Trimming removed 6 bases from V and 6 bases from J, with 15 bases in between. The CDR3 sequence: CASRAGGASEQYF. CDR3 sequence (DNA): TGTGCCAGCAGAGCAGGAGGAGCGTCCGAGCAGTACTTC.

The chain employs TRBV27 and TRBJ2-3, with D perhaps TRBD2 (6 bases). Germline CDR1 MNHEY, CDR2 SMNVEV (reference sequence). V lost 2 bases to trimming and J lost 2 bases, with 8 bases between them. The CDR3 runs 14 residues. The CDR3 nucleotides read TGTGCCAGCAGTTTACGGGACTTCACAGATACGCAGTATTTT. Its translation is CASSLRDFTDTQYF.

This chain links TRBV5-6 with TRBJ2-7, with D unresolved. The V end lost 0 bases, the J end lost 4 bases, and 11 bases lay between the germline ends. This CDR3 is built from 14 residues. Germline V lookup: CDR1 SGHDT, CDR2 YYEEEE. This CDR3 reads CASSLGRNLYEQYF. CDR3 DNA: TGTGCCAGCAGCTTGGGGCGGAATTTGTACGAGCAGTACTTC.

The CDR3 is CASSSGRTEAFF. CDR3 DNA: TGTGCCAGCAGCTCAGGGAGAACTGAAGCTTTCTTT. The V gene is TRBV7-9, the J gene TRBJ1-1; D perhaps matches TRBD1 (5 bases). CDR3 length: 12 residues. CDR1 SEHNR and CDR2 FQNEAQ come from the germline V gene (reference sequence). V dropped 4 bases and J dropped 5 bases, with 8 bases sitting between them.